Presented here are 18 T cell receptor beta chains from one specimen sequenced in a study of vaccination and CD4 T cells after COVID-19. Cultured CD4+ T cells had their DNA profiled by the Oncomine TCR Beta short-read assay. TCRdb re-called the PCR reads through MiXCR, storing one row per CDR3 protein. The data contain under 20,000 distinct CDR3 sequences, around 50% of them singletons. The treatment is: approximately 9-day PBMC culture with coronavirus spike peptide pools or control peptides (ViraFEST assay). No antigen is known for these receptors. Material for sequencing was CD4+ T cells from blood, cultured in vitro. These receptors originate from a human donor who had recovered from COVID-19.

This clonotype was detected a few times. This sequence joins TRBV20-1 and TRBJ2-4; D not resolved. Between the trimmed V and J ends, which lost 2 bases and 0 bases, there was a span of 5 bases. Per germline, CDR1 DFQATT and CDR2 SNEGSKA (reference sequence). The CDR3 has 13 amino acids. The CDR3 DNA is TGCAGTGCTAGAAGTTCAGCCAAAAACATTCAGTACTTC. Translation gives CSARSSAKNIQYF.

The V call is TRBV6-1, the J call TRBJ2-3; 7 bases align to TRBD2. The CDR3 length is 14 residues. Germline V CDR1 and CDR2: MNHNS, SASEGT. Unmatched junction bases numbered 3, after V lost 6 bases and J lost 0 bases. This CDR3 is CASRGRDSTDTQYF. DNA of the CDR3: TGTGCCAGCAGAGGGAGGGACAGCACAGATACGCAGTATTTT.

The chain combines TRBV5-1 with TRBJ1-3; D is perhaps TRBD1 (6 bases). The V end was cut by 4 bases, the J end by 4 bases, with 18 bases between. This CDR3 spans 16 amino acids. Germline assignment: CDR1 SGHRS and CDR2 YFSETQ. The CDR3 loop is CASSAELQGKGNTIYF. DNA for the CDR3: TGCGCCAGCAGCGCGGAGTTACAGGGAAAAGGAAACACCATATATTTT.

The chain links TRBV19 to TRBJ1-5; 7 bases match TRBD1. After removal of 2 bases from V and 4 bases from J, the junction contained 5 bases not matched to a gene. CDR3 size: 15 residues. Germline CDR1 is LNHDA and CDR2 is SQIVND (reference sequence). CDR3 sequence reads: CASSIMRQGNQPQHF. CDR3 in DNA: TGTGCCAGTAGTATAATGAGACAGGGTAATCAGCCCCAGCATTTT.

V usage is TRBV5-1 and J usage is TRBJ2-5; 8 bases are shared with TRBD2. The V segment lost 4 bases and the J segment 5 bases; nucleotides outside the gene matches: 7. CDR1 is SGHRS, CDR2 YFSETQ, per germline. This CDR3 is built from 14 residues. CDR3 nucleotides: TGCGCCAGCAGCCGAGAGCGGGGGCAGGAGACCCAGTACTTC. Protein product: CASSRERGQETQYF.

The chain is built from TRBV14 and TRBJ2-7, with D unresolved. V lost 3 bases to trimming and J lost 9 bases, with 9 bases between them. The CDR3 consists of 11 residues. From germline, CDR1 is SGHDN and CDR2 FVKESK. The CDR3 sequence is CASSQGFRQYF. CDR3 nucleotide sequence: TGTGCCAGCAGCCAGGGGTTTCGGCAGTACTTC.

V gene TRBV11-2 combines with J gene TRBJ1-1; D unclear. Trimming cost V 2 bases and J 5 bases, with 12 bases left between them. Looked up from germline, CDR1 is SGHAT and CDR2 is FQNNGV. The CDR3 consists of 14 residues. This chain's CDR3 is CASSLFEGNTEAFF. CDR3 bases: TGTGCCAGCAGCTTATTCGAGGGTAATACTGAAGCTTTCTTT. The full variable domain, in which reference TRBV11-2 and TRBJ1-1 provide the parts outside the CDR3, is EAGVAQSPRYKIIEKRQSVAFWCNPISGHATLYWYQQILGQGPKLLIQFQNNGVVDDSQLPKDRFSAERLKGVDSTLKIQPAKLEDSAVYLCASSLFEGNTEAFFGQGTRLTVV.

The J gene is TRBJ2-7, the V gene TRBV27; weak D call: TRBD2 (6 bases). Germline assignment: CDR1 MNHEY and CDR2 SMNVEV (reference sequence). CDR3 length: 13 amino acids. Trimming removed 3 bases at V and 7 bases at J, with 13 bases between. The CDR3 nucleotides read TGTGCCAGCAGTTTTGGGGGGAGCTGGGAGCAGTACTTC. Its protein product is CASSFGGSWEQYF.

The chain is built from TRBV2 and TRBJ1-2; no firm D call. The CDR3 covers 10 residues. Between the trimmed V and J ends, which lost 6 bases and 5 bases, there was a span of 4 bases. Germline V gene lookup returns CDR1 SNHLY and CDR2 FYNNEI. The CDR3 region is CASRDYGYTF. DNA for the CDR3: TGTGCCAGCAGAGATTATGGCTACACCTTC.

In DNA form, the CDR3 reads TGCAGTGCTAGAGATGGAAGGGTCACTGAAGCTTTCTTT. As protein: CSARDGRVTEAFF. The chain couples TRBV20-1 to TRBJ1-1; D gene uncertain. Germline-derived CDR1 and CDR2 are DFQATT and SNEGSKA (reference sequence). With 0 bases removed from V and 4 bases from J, the gap between germline ends came to 9 bases. The CDR3 is 13 amino acids.

The V call is TRBV2, the J call TRBJ2-3; weak D call: TRBD2 (5 bases). Trimming stripped 6 bases from V and 7 bases from J, with 23 bases between. CDR3 size: 16 residues. Germline V gene sequence: CDR1 SNHLY, CDR2 FYNNEI. CDR3 in DNA: TGTGCCAGCAGAATCATCCTAGCTGGCACCGAACATACGCAGTATTTT. This sequence encodes CASRIILAGTEHTQYF. Variable domain in full (rest from reference TRBV2 and TRBJ2-3): EPEVTQTPSHQVTQMGQEVILRCVPISNHLYFYWYRQILGQKVEFLVSFYNNEISEKSEIFDDQFSVERPDGSNFTLKIRSTKLEDSAMYFCASRIILAGTEHTQYFGPGTRLTVL.

The chain couples TRBV24-1 to TRBJ2-3, with D maybe TRBD2 (6 bases). V lost 8 bases and J lost 1, with 9 bases in between. This CDR3 comprises 13 residues. Germline lookup yields CDR1 KGHDR and CDR2 SFDVKD. The CDR3 DNA sequence: TGTGCCACCAAGGAGGGAGGCACAGATACGCAGTATTTT. Protein product: CATKEGGTDTQYF.

This chain connects TRBV6-4 to TRBJ1-4, with D possibly being TRBD1 (5 bases). The germline V and J ends were trimmed by 6 bases and 5 bases, with 16 bases remaining between them. The CDR3 contains 15 residues. Looked up from germline, CDR1 is MRHNA and CDR2 is SNTAGT. CDR3 residues: CASSPTGVENEKLFF. In nucleotides, the CDR3 is TGTGCCAGCAGCCCCACGGGGGTGGAAAATGAAAAACTGTTTTTT.

The chain couples TRBV10-3 to TRBJ1-3; D might be TRBD1 (6 bases). Trimming removed 9 bases from V and 2 bases from J, with 11 bases in between. The germline gives CDR1 ENHRY, CDR2 SYGVKD. The CDR3 sequence is 13 residues long. The CDR3 spells CAIRPGAGNTIYF. CDR3 coding DNA: TGTGCCATTAGACCAGGGGCTGGAAACACCATATATTTT.

Concerning this clonotype itself: An end of the junction differs from the germline gene, which may be a read error. The chain carries TRBV3-1 and TRBJ1-2, with D perhaps TRBD1 (5 bases). Germline CDR1 LGHDT, CDR2 YNNKEL (reference sequence). The length of the CDR3 is 11 residues. The DNA for the CDR3 is TGTGCCAGCAGCGACGGGACGGGCCCTCTTTTC. Translated: CASSDGTGPLF.

This clonotype was seen once. The chain uses TRBV28 and TRBJ1-3, with no clear D. Germline lookup yields CDR1 MDHEN and CDR2 SYDVKM. Deletions cut 3 bases from V and 2 bases from J, with 8 bases between. The CDR3 has 14 amino acids. The CDR3 coding sequence is TGTGCCAGCAGTTTGAGGAGAGCTGGAAACACCATATATTTT. As protein: CASSLRRAGNTIYF.

This clonotype was observed a handful of times. The gene calls are TRBV6-1 and TRBJ1-6; the D is unclear. Deletions cut 1 base from V and 9 bases from J, with 1 base between. In germline, CDR1 is MNHNS, CDR2 SASEGT. CDR3 length: 11 amino acids. The CDR3 nucleotides are TGTGCCAGCAGTGAAGTTTCACCCCTCCACTTT. Its protein product is CASSEVSPLHF.

The table lists this clonotype with a few counts. The CDR3 sequence: CASSLGPGSGNTIYF. In DNA form, the CDR3 reads TGTGCCAGCAGCTTAGGGCCAGGGTCTGGAAACACCATATATTTT. This sequence joins TRBV7-2 and TRBJ1-3; weak D call: TRBD1 (5 bases). V lost 1 base and J 1 base, leaving 8 bases between the germline ends. The CDR3 has 15 residues. The V gene's germline CDR1 is SGHTA and CDR2 FQGNSA.